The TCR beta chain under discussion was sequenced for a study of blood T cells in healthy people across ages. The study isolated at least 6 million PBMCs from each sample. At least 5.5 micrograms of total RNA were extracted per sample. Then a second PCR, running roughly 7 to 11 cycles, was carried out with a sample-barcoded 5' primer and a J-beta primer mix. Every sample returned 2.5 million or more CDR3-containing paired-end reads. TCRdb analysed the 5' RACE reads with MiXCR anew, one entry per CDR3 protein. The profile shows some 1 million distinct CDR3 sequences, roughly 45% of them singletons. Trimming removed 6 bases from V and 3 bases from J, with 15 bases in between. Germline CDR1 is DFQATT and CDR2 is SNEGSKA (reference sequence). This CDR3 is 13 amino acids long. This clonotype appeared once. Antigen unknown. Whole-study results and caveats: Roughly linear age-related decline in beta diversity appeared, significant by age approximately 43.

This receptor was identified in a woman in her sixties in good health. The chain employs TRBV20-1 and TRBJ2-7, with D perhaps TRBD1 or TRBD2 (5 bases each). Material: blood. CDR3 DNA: TGCAGTGCAAGGGCCATGGGGGACTACGAGCAGTACTTC. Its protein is CSARAMGDYEQYF.